These T cell receptor beta chains were read from a single sample in a study of long-term antiretroviral therapy in people with HIV. The data were produced by immunoSEQ multiplex PCR, yet TCRdb's version contains in-frame clones alone and is incomplete. The sample carries 20,000 to 25,000 clones, roughly 88% recorded once. The specimen was unsorted PBMCs, collected around 4.1 years after starting antiretroviral therapy. All receptors derive from a man aged 30 to 45 with HIV. The CDR3 runs from the conserved cysteine through the conserved F or W. D genes are given only for firm matches. Expanded clones are given a class, and other clones once, few, many or no size at all.

CDR3aa,CDR3nt,j_gene,d_gene,len,v_gene,abundance
CAWRGGTRSNTGELFF,TGTGCCTGGAGGGGGGGAACCCGATCGAACACCGGGGAGCTGTTTTTT,TRBJ2-2,-,16,TRBV30,-
CASSTGLAGGKPYNEQFF,TGTGCCAGCAGCACGGGACTAGCGGGGGGGAAACCGTACAATGAGCAGTTCTTC,TRBJ2-1,TRBD2,18,TRBV7-2,-
CASSVQGTSGANVLTF,TGTGCCAGTAGTGTACAGGGCACCTCTGGGGCCAACGTCCTGACTTTC,TRBJ2-6,-,16,TRBV19,-
CTSSPSWGLRCHGSSTDTQYF,TGCACCAGCAGCCCGTCGTGGGGCCTCCGGTGTCACGGAAGTAGCACAGATACGCAGTATTTT,TRBJ2-3,-,21,TRBV1,once
CASSYSATSGTDTQYF,TGTGCCAGCAGTTACTCTGCCACTAGCGGCACAGATACGCAGTATTTT,TRBJ2-3,TRBD2,16,TRBV6-6,-
CASSFTREQTQYF,TGTGCCAGCAGCTTCACCAGGGAACAGACCCAGTACTTC,TRBJ2-5,-,13,TRBV7-8,once
CASSPEFGGGPYGYTF,TGTGCCAGCAGCCCCGAGTTCGGAGGCGGACCCTATGGCTACACCTTC,TRBJ1-2,-,16,TRBV7-9,few
CASSEGVSGYTF,TGTGCCAGCAGCGAGGGGGTCTCTGGCTACACCTTC,TRBJ1-2,-,12,TRBV7-3,-
CASSLGLAGASITTDTQYF,TGTGCCAGCAGCTTAGGCCTAGCGGGGGCCTCAATTACGACAGATACGCAGTATTTT,TRBJ2-3,TRBD2,19,TRBV7-8,-
CASSRDGDDYNEQFF,TGCGCCAGCAGCCGAGATGGGGATGACTACAATGAGCAGTTCTTC,TRBJ2-1,-,15,TRBV4-3,-
CASSVGGGGNQPQHF,TGTGCCAGCAGCGTAGGAGGAGGGGGAAATCAGCCCCAGCATTTT,TRBJ1-5,-,15,TRBV9,-
CATSRGGAGANVLTF,TGTGCCACCAGCAGAGGGGGTGCTGGGGCCAACGTCCTGACTTTC,TRBJ2-6,-,15,TRBV15,-
CASSYAGPRGDTQYF,TGTGCCAGCAGTTACGCGGGACCGCGGGGGGATACGCAGTATTTT,TRBJ2-3,TRBD2,15,TRBV6-6,-
CATSRVQSSTDTQYF,TGTGCCACCAGCAGAGTCCAGAGTAGCACAGATACGCAGTATTTT,TRBJ2-3,-,15,TRBV15,once
CASSLEPGGPYEQYF,TGCGCCAGCAGCTTGGAGCCAGGGGGGCCCTACGAGCAGTACTTC,TRBJ2-7,-,15,TRBV5-1,-
CASSLAEKLFF,TGCGCCAGCAGCCTTGCAGAAAAACTGTTTTTT,TRBJ1-4,-,11,TRBV4-1,few
CARSAPYRGHQPQHF,TGTGCCAGAAGCGCTCCCTACAGGGGGCATCAGCCCCAGCATTTT,TRBJ1-5,-,15,TRBV7-5,-
CASGPGGQGRNQPQHF,TGTGCCAGCGGTCCAGGGGGACAGGGGCGCAATCAGCCCCAGCATTTT,TRBJ1-5,TRBD1,16,TRBV28,-
CASSLSGEKLFF,TGTGCCAGCAGCTTGTCGGGTGAAAAACTGTTTTTT,TRBJ1-4,-,12,TRBV5-6,-
CASSQVTGETQYF,TGCGCCAGCAGCCAAGTCACTGGGGAGACCCAGTACTTC,TRBJ2-5,-,13,TRBV4-3,-
CAISEWGQGDTGELFF,TGTGCCATCAGTGAGTGGGGACAGGGGGACACCGGGGAGCTGTTTTTT,TRBJ2-2,TRBD1,16,TRBV10-3,once
CASSVWDTEAFF,TGTGCCAGTAGTGTCTGGGACACTGAAGCTTTCTTT,TRBJ1-1,-,12,TRBV19,-
CASRAGTSGELFF,TGTGCCAGCAGGGCCGGGACTAGCGGGGAGCTGTTTTTT,TRBJ2-2,TRBD2,13,TRBV2,-
CSVVNTGELFF,TGCAGCGTTGTAAACACCGGGGAGCTGTTTTTT,TRBJ2-2,-,11,TRBV29-1,-
CASSPMGITDTQYF,TGTGCCAGCAGCCCTATGGGTATCACAGATACGCAGTATTTT,TRBJ2-3,-,14,TRBV7-9,-
CASSPPRGAGQETQYF,TGTGCCAGCTCACCACCAAGGGGGGCCGGCCAAGAGACCCAGTACTTC,TRBJ2-5,-,16,TRBV18,-
CAGRVGSSYNSPLHF,TGTGCCGGGAGGGTGGGGAGCTCCTATAATTCACCCCTCCACTTT,TRBJ1-6,-,15,TRBV2,-
CSVGEGRGAFYGYTF,TGCAGCGTGGGGGAGGGCAGGGGGGCATTCTATGGCTACACCTTC,TRBJ1-2,TRBD1,15,TRBV29-1,-
CASSESARSLEQYF,TGTGCCAGCAGTGAGAGTGCGCGGTCTCTCGAGCAGTACTTC,TRBJ2-7,-,14,TRBV2,-
CASSLDRGAYGYTF,TGTGCCAGCAGCTTGGACAGGGGGGCCTATGGCTACACCTTC,TRBJ1-2,TRBD1,14,TRBV5-6,-
CASSEFSRGEQFF,TGTGCCAGCAGTGAATTCTCCAGGGGTGAGCAGTTCTTC,TRBJ2-1,-,13,TRBV2,-
CASSSGTSGGSFSEQFF,TGTGCCAGCAGCTCGGGGACTAGCGGGGGGAGCTTCAGCGAGCAGTTCTTC,TRBJ2-1,TRBD2,17,TRBV7-6,once
CASSLYTGTSYEQYF,TGCGCCAGCAGCTTGTACACCGGGACTAGCTACGAGCAGTACTTC,TRBJ2-7,TRBD2,15,TRBV5-1,-
CASSFGTPDYEQYF,TGTGCCAGCAGCTTCGGGACTCCCGACTACGAGCAGTACTTC,TRBJ2-7,-,14,TRBV11-2,-
CASSRGTESNQPQHF,TGTGCCAGCAGCAGAGGGACAGAGAGCAATCAGCCCCAGCATTTT,TRBJ1-5,TRBD1,15,TRBV4-2,-
CASTLTGFSEQYF,TGTGCCAGCACCTTGACAGGTTTCAGCGAGCAGTACTTC,TRBJ2-7,-,13,TRBV5-4,-
CASSAPTSVDSPLHF,TGTGCCAGCAGTGCCCCGACGTCGGTAGATTCACCCCTCCACTTT,TRBJ1-6,-,15,TRBV2,-